This is a list of T cell receptor beta chains from one sample in a study of T-cell memory formation after mild COVID-19. MiXCR was run by TCRdb on the 5' RACE reads, yielding one entry per CDR3 protein. The sample comprises 200,000 to 250,000 distinct CDR3 sequences, around a tenth of which are singletons, and 20% to 25% rests with the top ten. The sequencing sample was made of PBMCs or a T cell subset sorted from them (not recorded which). These receptors were collected from a man younger than 35 who had mild COVID-19 (a few samples of this study predate the infection). Cell type and time point are not known. The CDR3 runs from the conserved cysteine through the conserved F or W.

v_call cdr3_aa
TRBV7-9 CASSPTGRVYGYTF
TRBV28 CASQGYEQYF
TRBV6-5 CASSYGIGSSGNTIYF
TRBV5-1 CASSFSGRSGEQFF
TRBV7-6 CASSLFGGRGRTDTQYF
TRBV4-1 CASSQVAGGPDTQYF
TRBV5-1 CASSLAGQGNTEAFF
TRBV3-2 CASSHVPLAETQYF
TRBV6-6 CASSRVGPQHF
TRBV27 CASSLGGRQPQHF
TRBV4-2 CASSQDRGGAYNEQFF
TRBV20-1 CSARETGGVEKLFF
TRBV30 CARGGPRAFF
TRBV6-1 CASRRQGANNSPLHF
TRBV27 CATSTRNNEQFF